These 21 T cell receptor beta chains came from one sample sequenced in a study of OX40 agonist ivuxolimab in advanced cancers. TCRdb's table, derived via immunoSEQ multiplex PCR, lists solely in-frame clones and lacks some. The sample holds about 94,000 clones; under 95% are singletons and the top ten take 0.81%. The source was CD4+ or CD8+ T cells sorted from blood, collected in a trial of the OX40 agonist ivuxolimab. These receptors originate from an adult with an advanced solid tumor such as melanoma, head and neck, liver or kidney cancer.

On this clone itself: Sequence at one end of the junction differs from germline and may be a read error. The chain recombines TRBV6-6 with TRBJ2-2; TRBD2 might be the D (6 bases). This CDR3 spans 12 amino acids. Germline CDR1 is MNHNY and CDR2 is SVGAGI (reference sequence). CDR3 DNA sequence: TGTGCCAGCAGCTCGGACGGAGGGGAACTGTTTTTT. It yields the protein CASSSDGGELFF.

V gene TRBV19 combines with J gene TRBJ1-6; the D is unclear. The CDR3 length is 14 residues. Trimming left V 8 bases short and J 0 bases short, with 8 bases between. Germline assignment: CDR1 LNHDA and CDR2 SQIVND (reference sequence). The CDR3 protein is CASRGSSYNSPLHF. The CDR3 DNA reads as TGTGCCAGTCGTGGAAGCTCCTATAATTCACCCCTCCACTTT.

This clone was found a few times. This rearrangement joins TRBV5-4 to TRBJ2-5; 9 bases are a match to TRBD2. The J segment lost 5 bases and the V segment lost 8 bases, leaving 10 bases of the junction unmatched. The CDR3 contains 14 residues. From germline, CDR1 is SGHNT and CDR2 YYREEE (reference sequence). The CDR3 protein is CASQLAGVGETQYF. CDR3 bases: TGTGCCAGTCAATTAGCGGGAGTAGGGGAGACCCAGTACTTC.

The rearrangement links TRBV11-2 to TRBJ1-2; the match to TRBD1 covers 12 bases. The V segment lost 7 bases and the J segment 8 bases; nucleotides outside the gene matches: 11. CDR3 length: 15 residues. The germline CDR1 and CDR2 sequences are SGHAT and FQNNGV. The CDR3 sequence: CASTRGGQGAWGYTF. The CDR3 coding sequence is TGTGCCAGCACCCGAGGGGGACAGGGGGCGTGGGGCTACACCTTC.

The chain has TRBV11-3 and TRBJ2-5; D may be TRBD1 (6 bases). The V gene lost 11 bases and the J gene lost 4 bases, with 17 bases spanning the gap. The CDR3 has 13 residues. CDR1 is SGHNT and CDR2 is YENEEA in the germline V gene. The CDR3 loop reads CAGSRGSSETQYF. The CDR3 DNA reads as TGTGCCGGAAGTAGGGGGTCTTCAGAGACCCAGTACTTC.

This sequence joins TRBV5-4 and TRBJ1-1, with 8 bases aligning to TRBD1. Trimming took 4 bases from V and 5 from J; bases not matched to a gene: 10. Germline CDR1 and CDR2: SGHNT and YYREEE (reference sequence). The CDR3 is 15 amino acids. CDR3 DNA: TGTGCCAGCAGCCAAGATCAGGGGGCGAGGACTGAAGCTTTCTTT. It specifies CASSQDQGARTEAFF.

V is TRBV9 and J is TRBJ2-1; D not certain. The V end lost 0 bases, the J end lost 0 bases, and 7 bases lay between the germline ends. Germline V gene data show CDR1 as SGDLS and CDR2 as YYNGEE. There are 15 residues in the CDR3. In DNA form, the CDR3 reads TGTGCCAGCAGCGTAGGTGTTAGCTCCTACAATGAGCAGTTCTTC. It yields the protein CASSVGVSSYNEQFF.

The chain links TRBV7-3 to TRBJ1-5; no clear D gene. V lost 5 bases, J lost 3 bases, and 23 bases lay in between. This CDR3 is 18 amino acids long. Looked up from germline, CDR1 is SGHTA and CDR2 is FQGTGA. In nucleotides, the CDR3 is TGTGCCAGCAGCGGACGTTTTGAGGCGAACCCCCTCAATCAGCCCCAGCATTTT. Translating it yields CASSGRFEANPLNQPQHF.

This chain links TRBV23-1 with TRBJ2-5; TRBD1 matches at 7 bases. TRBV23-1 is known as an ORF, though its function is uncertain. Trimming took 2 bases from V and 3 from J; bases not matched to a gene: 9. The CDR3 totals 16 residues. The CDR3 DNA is TGCGCCAGCAGTCAACCCGGGCTCAGGGGGAAAGAGACCCAGTACTTC. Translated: CASSQPGLRGKETQYF.

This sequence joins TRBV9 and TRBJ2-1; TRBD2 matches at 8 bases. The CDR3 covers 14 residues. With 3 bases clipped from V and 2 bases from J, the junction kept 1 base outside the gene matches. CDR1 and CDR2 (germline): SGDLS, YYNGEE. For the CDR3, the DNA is TGTGCCAGCAGCGCCGGGGGGGCCTACAATGAGCAGTTCTTC. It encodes CASSAGGAYNEQFF.

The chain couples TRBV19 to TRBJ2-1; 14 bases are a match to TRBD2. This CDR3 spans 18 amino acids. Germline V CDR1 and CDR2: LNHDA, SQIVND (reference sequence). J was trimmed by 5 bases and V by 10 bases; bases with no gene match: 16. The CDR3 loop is CATKPGWTSGRFNNEQFF. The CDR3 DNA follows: TGTGCCACCAAACCGGGTTGGACTAGCGGGAGGTTCAACAATGAGCAGTTCTTC.

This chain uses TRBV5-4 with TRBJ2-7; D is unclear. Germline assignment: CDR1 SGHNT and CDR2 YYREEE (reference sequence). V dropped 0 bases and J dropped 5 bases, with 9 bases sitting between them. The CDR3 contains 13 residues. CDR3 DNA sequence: TGTGCCAGCAGCTTGGCCGGGCAGAACGAGCAGTACTTC. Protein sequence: CASSLAGQNEQYF.

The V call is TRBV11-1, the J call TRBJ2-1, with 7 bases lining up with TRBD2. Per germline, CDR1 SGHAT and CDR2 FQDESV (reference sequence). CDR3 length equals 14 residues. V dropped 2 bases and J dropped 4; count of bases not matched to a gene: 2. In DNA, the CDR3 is TGTGCCAGCAGCTTAACTAGCGCTTACAATGAGCAGTTCTTC. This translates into CASSLTSAYNEQFF.

CDR3 DNA: TGTGCCAGTGGGACTAGCGGGAGGGGTGAGCAGTTCTTC. Translated, it gives CASGTSGRGEQFF. The chain joins TRBV19 to TRBJ2-1; 16 bases agree with TRBD2. This CDR3 is 13 amino acids long. V shed 8 bases and J 9 bases; nucleotides not matched to a gene: 1. From germline, CDR1 is LNHDA and CDR2 SQIVND (reference sequence).

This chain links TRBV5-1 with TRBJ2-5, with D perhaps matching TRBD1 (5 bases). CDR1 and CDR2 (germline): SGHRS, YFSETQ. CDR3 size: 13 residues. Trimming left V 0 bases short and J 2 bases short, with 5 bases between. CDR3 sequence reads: CASSLGQQETQYF. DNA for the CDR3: TGCGCCAGCAGCTTGGGACAGCAAGAGACCCAGTACTTC.

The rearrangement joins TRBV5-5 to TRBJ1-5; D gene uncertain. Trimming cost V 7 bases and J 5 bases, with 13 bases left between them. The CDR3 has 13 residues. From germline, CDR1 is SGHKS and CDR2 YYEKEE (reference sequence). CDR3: CASHTDGDQPQHF. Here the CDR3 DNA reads TGTGCCAGCCACACCGATGGCGATCAGCCCCAGCATTTT.

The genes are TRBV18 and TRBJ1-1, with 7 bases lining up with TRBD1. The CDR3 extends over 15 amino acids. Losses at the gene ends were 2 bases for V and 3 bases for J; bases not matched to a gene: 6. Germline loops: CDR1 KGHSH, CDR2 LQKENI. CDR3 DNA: TGTGCCAGCTCACCAGGGAGACAGGGTGACACTGAAGCTTTCTTT. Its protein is CASSPGRQGDTEAFF.

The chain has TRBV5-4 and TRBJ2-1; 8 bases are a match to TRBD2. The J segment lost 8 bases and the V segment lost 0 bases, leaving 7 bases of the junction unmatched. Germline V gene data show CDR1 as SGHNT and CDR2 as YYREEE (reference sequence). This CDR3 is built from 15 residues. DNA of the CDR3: TGTGCCAGCAGCTTGGGAGCGGGAGTAGGGGATGAGCAGTTCTTC. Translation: CASSLGAGVGDEQFF. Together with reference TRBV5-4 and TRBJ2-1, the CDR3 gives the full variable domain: ETGVTQSPTHLIKTRGQQVTLRCSSQSGHNTVSWYQQALGQGPQFIFQYYREEENGRGNFPPRFSGLQFPNYSSELNVNALELDDSALYLCASSLGAGVGDEQFFGPGTRLTVL.

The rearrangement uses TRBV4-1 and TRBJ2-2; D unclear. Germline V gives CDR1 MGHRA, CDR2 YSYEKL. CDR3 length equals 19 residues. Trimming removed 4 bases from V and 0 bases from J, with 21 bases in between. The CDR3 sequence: CASSPDLNRKLPNTGELFF. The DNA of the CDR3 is TGCGCCAGCAGCCCCGATCTGAACCGGAAACTTCCGAACACCGGGGAGCTGTTTTTT.

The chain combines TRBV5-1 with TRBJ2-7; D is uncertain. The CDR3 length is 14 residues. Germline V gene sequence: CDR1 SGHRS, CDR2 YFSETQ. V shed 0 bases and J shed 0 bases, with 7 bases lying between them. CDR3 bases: TGCGCCAGCAGCTTGGTCGTCAACTCCTACGAGCAGTACTTC. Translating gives CASSLVVNSYEQYF.

CDR3 bases: TGTGCCAGCAGGAACCTTCTGAACACTGAAGCTTTCTTT. This sequence encodes CASRNLLNTEAFF. The chain carries TRBV27 and TRBJ1-1, with D unclear. This CDR3 region has 13 residues. Per germline, CDR1 MNHEY and CDR2 SMNVEV (reference sequence). The germline V and J ends were trimmed by 6 bases and 0 bases, with 8 bases remaining between them.